The 15 T cell receptor beta chains given below trace back to one sample, sequenced in a study of T cells of healthy individuals. One entry per CDR3 protein, called by TCRdb with MiXCR from the 5' RACE reads. The sample shows 65,000 to 90,000 distinct CDR3 sequences, approximately 4.8% of them seen only once. The origin of the receptors is a female donor in good health.

This clonotype appeared a few times. The J gene is TRBJ2-7, the V gene TRBV20-1; a weak D match, TRBD2 (7 bases). Per germline, CDR1 DFQATT and CDR2 SNEGSKA (reference sequence). V lost 0 bases and J 4 bases, leaving 19 bases between the germline ends. The CDR3 runs to 16 residues. Written as DNA, the CDR3 is TGCAGTGCTAGAGATGGGTCGCGGGGGCCCTATTACGAGCAGTACTTC. Protein product: CSARDGSRGPYYEQYF.

The rearrangement joins TRBV12-3 or TRBV12-4 to TRBJ2-1, with 8 bases that match TRBD2. The CDR3 loop spans 16 amino acids. V was clipped by 5 bases and J by 8 bases; unmatched bases: 14. CDR3 amino acids: CASSPPVGSGTYEQFF. For the CDR3, the DNA is TGTGCCAGCAGTCCCCCAGTGGGTAGCGGGACCTATGAGCAGTTCTTC.

To note about this clonotype: A clone one base away is much larger, so this may be a read error. The V gene is TRBV28, the J gene TRBJ1-1; D gene uncertain. CDR1 MDHEN and CDR2 SYDVKM come from the germline V gene. CDR3 size: 11 residues. V lost 3 bases and J lost 11, with 10 bases in between. The CDR3 nucleotides are TGTGCCAGCAGTTTTGGGAGAGGGGCTTTCTTT. It specifies CASSFGRGAFF.

The rearrangement uses TRBV19 and TRBJ1-1; a weak D match, TRBD1 (5 bases). This CDR3 comprises 16 residues. CDR1 and CDR2 from the germline V gene are LNHDA and SQIVND (reference sequence). V was cut by 4 bases and J by 2 bases, with 17 bases left in between. CDR3 amino acids: CASSTRERGTNTEAFF. The CDR3, as DNA: TGTGCCAGTAGTACCCGGGAGAGGGGAACAAACACTGAAGCTTTCTTT.

This clonotype was counted ten times or more. The chain carries TRBV11-2 and TRBJ1-2; D perhaps matches TRBD1 (5 bases). The CDR3 has 14 residues. Germline CDR1 SGHAT, CDR2 FQNNGV. Trimming took off 4 bases at V and 2 bases at J, with 11 bases between the two ends. This CDR3 reads CASSSQGLNYGYTF. The CDR3 DNA sequence: TGTGCCAGCAGCTCCCAGGGATTGAACTATGGCTACACCTTC.

This clonotype was counted only a few times. The chain employs TRBV13 and TRBJ1-2, with 7 nucleotides matching TRBD1. The CDR3 totals 13 residues. Losses at the gene ends were 4 bases for V and 8 bases for J; bases not matched to a gene: 7. Per germline, CDR1 PRHDT and CDR2 FYEKMQ (reference sequence). In DNA, the CDR3 is TGTGCCAGCAGCTGGGGACAGTTGGGCGGCTACACCTTC. Its protein product is CASSWGQLGGYTF.

In its sample, this clonotype was seen many times. The chain carries TRBV12-3 or TRBV12-4 and TRBJ2-1; 8 bases fit TRBD2. This CDR3 is 17 amino acids long. Losses at the gene ends were 6 bases for V and 1 base for J; bases not matched to a gene: 11. The CDR3: CASSTGSTGGSYNEQFF. The CDR3 coding sequence is TGTGCCAGCAGCACCGGGTCTACGGGAGGGTCCTACAATGAGCAGTTCTTC.

In this sample, this clonotype turned up many times. V gene TRBV3-1 combines with J gene TRBJ2-3, with D unresolved. CDR1 and CDR2 from the germline V gene are LGHDT and YNNKEL (reference sequence). The ends were cut back, 3 bases at V and 4 bases at J, with 11 bases in the middle. The CDR3 has 14 residues. The CDR3 region has the DNA TGTGCCAGCAGCCAGCCTCAGAGTGCAGATACGCAGTATTTT. Encoded protein: CASSQPQSADTQYF.

This clonotype was counted only a few times. V gene TRBV9 combines with J gene TRBJ2-1; D ambiguous. The CDR3 length is 13 residues. V was shortened by 2 bases and J by 8 bases, with 11 bases between the two germline ends. Germline CDR1 SGDLS, CDR2 YYNGEE. DNA of the CDR3: TGTGCCAGCAGCGTTGAATTATCCGATGAGCAGTTCTTC. It codes for CASSVELSDEQFF. Variable domain in full (rest from reference TRBV9 and TRBJ2-1): DSGVTQTPKHLITATGQRVTLRCSPRSGDLSVYWYQQSLDQGLQFLIQYYNGEERAKGNILERFSAQQFPDLHSELNLSSLELGDSALYFCASSVELSDEQFFGPGTRLTVL.

The chain's CDR3 is CSAWNTEAFF. DNA for the CDR3: TGCAGTGCTTGGAACACTGAAGCTTTCTTT. The chain is built from TRBV20-1 and TRBJ1-1; D is uncertain. The germline V gene has CDR1 DFQATT and CDR2 SNEGSKA (reference sequence). The V end lost 5 bases, the J end lost 1 base, and 2 bases lay between the germline ends. The CDR3 contains 10 residues.

The chain combines TRBV4-3 with TRBJ2-7; 8 bases agree with TRBD2. Trimming at V came to 6 bases and at J to 4 bases, leaving 11 bases not matched to a gene. Germline V lookup: CDR1 LGHNA, CDR2 YSLEER. The CDR3 totals 15 residues. The CDR3 sequence is CASSPLGGGRYEQYF. The CDR3 coding sequence is TGCGCCAGCAGTCCACTCGGCGGGGGGCGGTACGAGCAGTACTTC.

There are a few counts of this clonotype. This chain uses TRBV6-5 with TRBJ1-1, with a possible D match to TRBD1 (6 bases). Germline loops: CDR1 MNHEY, CDR2 SVGAGI. Trimming took 0 bases from V and 4 from J, leaving 12 bases between them. CDR3 length: 15 amino acids. The CDR3 reads CASSYSIARGTEAFF. CDR3 coding DNA: TGTGCCAGCAGTTACTCGATAGCCAGGGGCACTGAAGCTTTCTTT.

This clonotype was observed at least ten times. The genes are TRBV19 and TRBJ1-1; TRBD1 matches at 10 bases. The CDR3 has 13 amino acids. CDR1 and CDR2 from the germline V gene are LNHDA and SQIVND (reference sequence). V dropped 7 bases and J dropped 5; count of bases not matched to a gene: 4. The CDR3, as DNA: TGTGCCAGTAAGACAGGGGGCCAAACTGAAGCTTTCTTT. It codes for CASKTGGQTEAFF.

The chain is built from TRBV19 and TRBJ2-1; TRBD2 matches at 12 bases. Germline trimming cut 5 bases from V and 8 bases from J; bases unmatched to any gene: 19. The CDR3 runs to 19 residues. Germline V CDR1 and CDR2: LNHDA, SQIVND (reference sequence). CDR3 in amino acids: CASSLRDRSLAGGSDEQFF. CDR3 bases: TGTGCCAGTAGTTTACGGGACAGATCACTAGCGGGAGGATCTGATGAGCAGTTCTTC.

This clonotype was seen at least ten times. This chain connects TRBV6-5 to TRBJ2-7, with 9 bases matching TRBD2. Trimming took 5 bases from V and 2 from J; bases not matched to a gene: 4. Germline CDR1 reads MNHEY; CDR2 reads SVGAGI. The CDR3 covers 14 residues. The CDR3 reads CASSRLADPYEQYF. The CDR3 DNA sequence: TGTGCCAGCAGTCGACTAGCGGACCCCTACGAGCAGTACTTC.